This T cell receptor beta chain is from a study of vaccination and CD4 T cells after COVID-19. For the study at large: Convalescent participants consisted of six males and four females, two being Hispanic.

Concerning this clonotype itself: What it recognizes is unknown.

Sequencing of cultured CD4+ T cell DNA used the Oncomine TCR Beta short-read assay. Researchers extracted genomic DNA from CD4+ T cells that had been cultured. TCRdb recomputed calls from the PCR reads with MiXCR, one row per CDR3 protein. The sample consists of 20,000 to 25,000 distinct CDR3 sequences, around 50% of them appearing once. Germline CDR1 and CDR2: MGHDK and SYGVNS. The V gene end was trimmed by 5 bases and the J gene end by 6 bases; junction bases not matched to a gene: 14. This CDR3 region has 16 residues. Regarding treatment: approximately 10-day PBMC culture with coronavirus spike peptide pools or control peptides (ViraFEST assay). Cultures got half-medium changes with IL-2 on days 3 and 7.

The chain combines TRBV25-1 with TRBJ2-3; TRBD1 matches 7 bases. This TCR was recovered from a human donor who had recovered from COVID-19. The source material was CD4+ T cells from blood, cultured in vitro. CDR3 DNA sequence: TGTGCCAGCAGTTCCCACTTGACAGGGAAGGAGGATACGCAGTATTTT. It translates to CASSSHLTGKEDTQYF.